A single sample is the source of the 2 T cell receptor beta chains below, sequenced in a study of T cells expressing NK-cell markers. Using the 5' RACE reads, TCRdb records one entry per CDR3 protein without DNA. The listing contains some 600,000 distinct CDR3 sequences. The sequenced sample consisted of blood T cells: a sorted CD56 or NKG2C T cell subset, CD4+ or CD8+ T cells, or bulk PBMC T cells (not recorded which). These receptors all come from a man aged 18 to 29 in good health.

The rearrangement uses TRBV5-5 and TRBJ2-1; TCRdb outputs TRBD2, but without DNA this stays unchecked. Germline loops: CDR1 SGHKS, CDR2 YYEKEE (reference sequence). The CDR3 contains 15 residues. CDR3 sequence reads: CASSLTSGSRNEQFF.

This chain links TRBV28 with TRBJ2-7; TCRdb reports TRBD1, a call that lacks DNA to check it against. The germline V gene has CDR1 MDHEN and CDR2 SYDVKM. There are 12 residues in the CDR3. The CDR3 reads CAIQKTELEQYF. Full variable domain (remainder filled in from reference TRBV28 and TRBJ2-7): DVKVTQSSRYLVKRTGEKVFLECVQDMDHENMFWYRQDPGLGLRLIYFSYDVKMKEKGDIPEGYSVSREKKERFSLILESASTNQTSMYLCAIQKTELEQYFGPGTRLTVT.